The next 27 T cell receptor beta chains were all read from a single sample in a study of blood T cell repertoires in COVID-19. Some clones are missing from TCRdb's copy, which holds only in-frame ones; the method was immunoSEQ multiplex PCR. The table lists about 200,000 clones, approximately 87% of them singletons, with 0.75% to 0.9% in the top ten. Sequenced material: peripheral blood. The receptors originated from a woman in her sixties or seventies with acute or convalescent COVID-19.

The chain uses TRBV15 and TRBJ1-2; 8 positions match TRBD1. The CDR3 has 13 residues. The trim removed 3 bases at V and 8 bases at J, leaving 5 bases unmatched. Germline values: CDR1 LNHNV, CDR2 YYDKDF (reference sequence). The CDR3 DNA follows: TGTGCCACCAGCAGGGACAGGGTAAACGGCTACACCTTC. This translates into CATSRDRVNGYTF.

The chain combines TRBV29-1 with TRBJ2-6; the D gene is possibly TRBD2 (6 bases). The CDR3 is 17 residues long. Trimming stripped 1 base from V and 0 bases from J, with 13 bases between. In germline, CDR1 is SQVTM, CDR2 ANQGSEA. CDR3 sequence reads: CSVEAREASSGANVLTF. The CDR3 DNA is TGCAGCGTTGAAGCCAGGGAGGCTTCCTCTGGGGCCAACGTCCTGACTTTC.

The chain is built from TRBV4-1 and TRBJ1-2; possibly TRBD1 for D (6 bases). Trimming shortened V by 1 base and J by 0 bases, and 12 bases separated the two germline ends. The CDR3 is made up of 16 amino acids. Per the germline V gene, CDR1 is MGHRA and CDR2 is YSYEKL. CDR3 nucleotides: TGCGCCAGCAGCCAAGTGGGCAGGGGAGCTAACTATGGCTACACCTTC. It is translated as CASSQVGRGANYGYTF.

This clone was observed a single time. The chain recombines TRBV3-1 (or the pseudogene TRBV3-2) with TRBJ2-3; D gene unclear. The CDR3 length is 15 residues. The germline V gene encodes CDR1 LGHDT and CDR2 YNNKEL (reference sequence). Trimming stripped 4 bases from V and 2 bases from J, with 13 bases between. The CDR3 spells CASSLLRTYTDTQYF. CDR3 bases: TGTGCCAGCAGCCTTCTTCGCACTTACACAGATACGCAGTATTTT.

The chain uses TRBV18 and TRBJ2-5; TRBD1 agrees at 7 bases. CDR3 length equals 14 residues. The trim removed 2 bases at V and 4 bases at J, leaving 4 bases unmatched. Germline V gene data show CDR1 as KGHSH and CDR2 as LQKENI. CDR3 region: CASSPGRGPETQYF. In DNA form, the CDR3 reads TGTGCCAGCTCACCAGGAAGGGGGCCAGAGACCCAGTACTTC.

This chain joins TRBV5-1 and TRBJ2-7; 13 bases map to TRBD2. Germline CDR1 and CDR2: SGHRS and YFSETQ. The ends lost 4 bases at V and 0 bases at J; junction bases unmatched: 7. This CDR3 comprises 17 residues. The CDR3 is CASSPGLAGRLSYEQYF. CDR3 sequence (DNA): TGCGCCAGCAGCCCGGGACTAGCGGGACGGCTCTCCTACGAGCAGTACTTC.

This clone was observed a few times. The V and J genes are TRBV11-2 and TRBJ2-5; perhaps TRBD2 as D (6 bases). Trimming cost V 1 base and J 3 bases, with 6 bases left between them. CDR3 length: 13 amino acids. CDR1 is SGHAT, CDR2 FQNNGV, per germline. The DNA for the CDR3 is TGTGCCAGCAGCTTAGGACTAGAAGAGACCCAGTACTTC. It yields the protein CASSLGLEETQYF.

The chain joins TRBV28 to TRBJ2-1; 8 bases match TRBD1. Losses at the gene ends were 5 bases for V and 5 bases for J; bases not matched to a gene: 5. The CDR3 is made up of 14 amino acids. The germline V gene has CDR1 MDHEN and CDR2 SYDVKM. The CDR3 DNA follows: TGTGCCAGCAGTACCAACAGGGGGGACAATGAGCAGTTCTTC. Residues: CASSTNRGDNEQFF.

The chain couples TRBV15 to TRBJ1-4; D possibly corresponds to TRBD1 (5 bases). From germline, CDR1 is LNHNV and CDR2 YYDKDF (reference sequence). The V and J ends lost 1 base and 5 bases respectively, with 8 bases between them. CDR3 length: 14 amino acids. The CDR3 bases are TGTGCCACCAGCAGAGGGGGCCTGAATGAAAAACTGTTTTTT. Encoded protein: CATSRGGLNEKLFF.

The sample holds a few counts of this clone. The rearrangement uses TRBV5-1 and TRBJ2-4; tentative D call: TRBD2 (5 bases). Germline loops: CDR1 SGHRS, CDR2 YFSETQ. Trimming pared 0 bases from V and 15 bases from J, leaving 19 bases between. The CDR3 is 14 residues long. CDR3 bases: TGCGCCAGCAGCTTGGCCGCTGAGGGAACAGTCCCGTACTTC. Its translation: CASSLAAEGTVPYF.

This CDR3 reads CASSYFDTNYGYTF. The DNA of the CDR3 is TGTGCCAGCAGCTACTTCGACACTAACTATGGCTACACCTTC. The chain combines TRBV7-8 with TRBJ1-2; no firm D call. CDR1 is SGHVS and CDR2 is FQNEAQ in the germline V gene. The V end lost 4 bases, the J end lost 0 bases, and 9 bases lay between the germline ends. The CDR3 is 14 residues long.

The chain employs TRBV24-1 and TRBJ1-3; maybe TRBD1 (5 bases). Per germline, CDR1 KGHDR and CDR2 SFDVKD. V lost 3 bases, J lost 1 base, and 9 bases lay in between. There are 15 residues in the CDR3. CDR3: CATSDPGQSGNTIYF. CDR3 DNA: TGTGCCACCAGTGATCCCGGACAATCTGGAAACACCATATATTTT.

The chain combines TRBV27 with TRBJ1-1, with D unresolved. V was clipped by 6 bases and J by 1 base, with 21 bases between them. This CDR3 is 17 amino acids long. Looked up from germline, CDR1 is MNHEY and CDR2 is SMNVEV (reference sequence). CDR3 coding DNA: TGTGCCAGCAGGAGCCTCGCACAGAGAGTTAGGAACACTGAAGCTTTCTTT. This translates into CASRSLAQRVRNTEAFF.

The chain uses TRBV5-4 and TRBJ1-2, with 7 positions matching TRBD1. Losses at the gene ends were 5 bases for V and 0 bases for J; bases not matched to a gene: 7. The CDR3 extends over 15 amino acids. Germline CDR1 SGHNT, CDR2 YYREEE (reference sequence). CDR3 nucleotides: TGTGCCAGCAGAAACACAGGGGTCGCTAACTATGGCTACACCTTC. Its translation is CASRNTGVANYGYTF.

The chain couples TRBV6-5 to TRBJ2-5, with 8 bases that match TRBD2. The germline CDR1 and CDR2 sequences are MNHEY and SVGAGI. This CDR3 region has 14 residues. V lost 5 bases to trimming and J lost 2 bases; unmatched junction nucleotides: 4. The CDR3 region is CASSTTSAQETQYF. CDR3 bases: TGTGCCAGCAGTACGACTAGCGCTCAAGAGACCCAGTACTTC.

The chain carries TRBV28 and TRBJ2-7, with 8 bases aligning to TRBD1. In germline, CDR1 is MDHEN, CDR2 SYDVKM. Germline trimming cut 5 bases from V and 3 bases from J; bases unmatched to any gene: 9. CDR3 length equals 15 residues. In DNA form, the CDR3 reads TGTGCCAGCAGTCAAGGACAGGGCAGAGACTACGAGCAGTACTTC. Amino acid sequence: CASSQGQGRDYEQYF. The full variable domain, in which reference TRBV28 and TRBJ2-7 provide the parts outside the CDR3, is DVKVTQSSRYLVKRTGEKVFLECVQDMDHENMFWYRQDPGLGLRLIYFSYDVKMKEKGDIPEGYSVSREKKERFSLILESASTNQTSMYLCASSQGQGRDYEQYFGPGTRLTVT.

V and J are TRBV3-1 (or the pseudogene TRBV3-2) and TRBJ1-1; 7 nucleotides line up with TRBD1. The ends lost 4 bases at V and 1 base at J; junction bases unmatched: 6. The CDR3 extends over 15 amino acids. CDR1 is LGHDT and CDR2 is YNNKEL in the germline V gene (reference sequence). The CDR3 region has the DNA TGTGCCAGCAGCCGACTAGGGGGCGGGAACACTGAAGCTTTCTTT. It yields the protein CASSRLGGGNTEAFF.

This clone has only one observation. This chain links TRBV4-2 with TRBJ1-2; no clear D. Germline CDR1 and CDR2: LGHNA and YNFKEQ. Trimming stripped 3 bases from V and 3 bases from J, with 2 bases between. The CDR3 loop spans 11 amino acids. CDR3 amino acids: CASSHDYGYTF. As DNA, the CDR3 is TGTGCCAGCAGCCACGACTATGGCTACACCTTC.

The J gene is TRBJ2-7, the V gene TRBV5-4, with D tentatively TRBD1 (5 bases). Germline V gives CDR1 SGHNT, CDR2 YYREEE (reference sequence). V lost 0 bases and J lost 5, with 9 bases in between. CDR3 length equals 13 residues. This chain's CDR3 is CASSLDRRDEQYF. The CDR3 nucleotides are TGTGCCAGCAGCTTGGATCGCAGGGACGAGCAGTACTTC.

V gene TRBV7-2 combines with J gene TRBJ1-3, with 8 nucleotides matching TRBD1. Germline values: CDR1 SGHTA, CDR2 FQGNSA. The CDR3 is made up of 15 amino acids. V lost 5 bases to trimming and J lost 5 bases; unmatched junction nucleotides: 8. The CDR3 protein is CASSPVDRGRNTIYF. The CDR3 DNA reads TGTGCCAGCAGCCCAGTTGACAGGGGTAGAAACACCATATATTTT.

The chain is built from TRBV6-6 and TRBJ2-3, with TRBD2 identical over 7 bases. The CDR3 length is 12 residues. Looked up from germline, CDR1 is MNHNY and CDR2 is SVGAGI (reference sequence). The trim removed 6 bases at V and 9 bases at J, leaving 6 bases unmatched. The CDR3 nucleotides read TGTGCCAGCAGCCTCCTCGGGGGGACGCAGTATTTT. Protein: CASSLLGGTQYF.

V and J are TRBV7-9 and TRBJ2-2, with 10 bases lining up with TRBD2. CDR1 and CDR2 (germline): SEHNR, FQNEAQ (reference sequence). The J segment lost 3 bases and the V segment lost 5 bases, leaving 12 bases of the junction unmatched. This CDR3 region has 18 residues. CDR3 amino acids: CASSASGGAKTYTGELFF. The CDR3 region has the DNA TGTGCCAGCAGCGCGAGCGGGGGGGCCAAAACGTACACCGGGGAGCTGTTTTTT.

The V and J genes are TRBV24-1 and TRBJ2-1; maybe TRBD2 (6 bases). V gave up 4 bases and J gave up 5 bases, with 11 bases separating them. This CDR3 contains 14 residues. CDR1 and CDR2 from the germline V gene are KGHDR and SFDVKD. The CDR3 is CATSEGGPNNEQFF. For the CDR3, the DNA is TGTGCCACCAGTGAGGGGGGACCTAACAATGAGCAGTTCTTC.

V usage is TRBV5-4 and J usage is TRBJ1-2, with 7 bases identical to TRBD1. In germline, CDR1 is SGHNT, CDR2 YYREEE (reference sequence). There are 14 residues in the CDR3. Trimming at V came to 4 bases and at J to 4 bases, leaving 7 bases not matched to a gene. Here the CDR3 reads CASSPDRVSYGYTF. CDR3 coding DNA: TGTGCCAGCAGCCCAGACAGGGTCAGCTATGGCTACACCTTC.

The V call is TRBV4-2, the J call TRBJ1-4; 8 bases map to TRBD1. V lost 7 bases and J lost 4; bases outside the gene matches: 8. This CDR3 region has 15 residues. Germline V gives CDR1 LGHNA, CDR2 YNFKEQ. The CDR3 sequence: CASKTQGGGNEKLFF. The CDR3 DNA reads TGTGCCAGCAAAACACAGGGGGGAGGTAATGAAAAACTGTTTTTT.

The rearrangement links TRBV9 to TRBJ2-3; 14 bases align to TRBD2. The CDR3 loop spans 18 amino acids. J gave up 2 bases and V 4 bases, and 9 bases lay outside the gene matches. Looked up from germline, CDR1 is SGDLS and CDR2 is YYNGEE. This CDR3 reads CASSPGLAGAHSTDTQYF. For the CDR3, the DNA is TGTGCCAGCAGCCCGGGACTAGCGGGAGCCCATTCCACAGATACGCAGTATTTT.

This clone was counted many times. This rearrangement joins TRBV28 to TRBJ2-3; the D gene is possibly TRBD1 (5 bases). The germline gives CDR1 MDHEN, CDR2 SYDVKM. This CDR3 is built from 14 residues. The V gene lost 3 bases and the J gene lost 4 bases, with 11 bases spanning the gap. CDR3 DNA sequence: TGTGCCAGCAGTTTTACTCAGGGCGCAGATACGCAGTATTTT. Its protein product is CASSFTQGADTQYF.